These T cell receptor beta chains were read from a single sample in a study of blood T cell repertoires in COVID-19. Sequencing was performed with immunoSEQ multiplex PCR; in TCRdb, only in-frame clones are kept and a portion is missing. The sample holds over 60,000 clones; about nine tenths are singletons and the top ten take about a tenth. The source material was peripheral blood. The receptors derive from an older man with active or convalescent COVID-19. Each CDR3 is given with its conserved first and last residue. The order of the fields is D gene, V gene, J gene, clone size, CDR3 protein, CDR3 DNA. D genes are given only for firm matches. Only part of the rows carry a size: once, few, many, or a class if the clone is expanded.

d_call: TRBD2
v_call: TRBV27
j_call: TRBJ2-7
clone_size: .
cdr3_aa: CASKMAGVYYEQYF
cdr3_nt: TGTGCCAGCAAGATGGCGGGAGTATATTACGAGCAGTACTTC

d_call: .
v_call: TRBV12-2
j_call: TRBJ1-1
clone_size: few
cdr3_aa: CASRSHGGLPTEAFF
cdr3_nt: TGTGCAAGTCGCTCCCACGGAGGGCTTCCCACTGAAGCTTTCTTT

d_call: .
v_call: TRBV9
j_call: TRBJ2-1
clone_size: .
cdr3_aa: CASSLPGGYNEQFF
cdr3_nt: TGTGCCAGCAGTTTACCAGGGGGGTACAATGAGCAGTTCTTC

d_call: .
v_call: TRBV28
j_call: TRBJ2-1
clone_size: once
cdr3_aa: CASRLRQYSYNEQFF
cdr3_nt: TGTGCCAGCCGCCTCCGCCAGTACTCCTACAATGAGCAGTTCTTC

d_call: .
v_call: TRBV6-6
j_call: TRBJ1-2
clone_size: .
cdr3_aa: CASVSNRIYGYTF
cdr3_nt: TGTGCCAGCGTGAGCAACCGAATCTATGGCTACACCTTC

d_call: .
v_call: TRBV7-2
j_call: TRBJ1-5
clone_size: .
cdr3_aa: CASSPMGTGWPQHF
cdr3_nt: TGTGCCAGCAGCCCCATGGGCACGGGATGGCCCCAGCATTTT

d_call: .
v_call: TRBV10-1
j_call: TRBJ1-2
clone_size: few
cdr3_aa: CASRWWQGYTF
cdr3_nt: TGCGCCAGCAGATGGTGGCAGGGCTACACCTTC

d_call: .
v_call: TRBV24-1
j_call: TRBJ2-2
clone_size: many
cdr3_aa: CATSGMGTGELFF
cdr3_nt: TGTGCCACCAGCGGGATGGGCACCGGGGAGCTGTTTTTT

d_call: .
v_call: TRBV5-5
j_call: TRBJ1-5
clone_size: .
cdr3_aa: CASTLAVGNQPQHF
cdr3_nt: TGTGCCAGTACCTTGGCAGTTGGCAATCAGCCCCAGCATTTT

d_call: .
v_call: TRBV27
j_call: TRBJ2-5
clone_size: .
cdr3_aa: CASSLARLQTQYF
cdr3_nt: TGTGCCAGCAGTTTAGCCAGGCTACAGACCCAGTACTTC

d_call: TRBD1
v_call: TRBV28
j_call: TRBJ1-2
clone_size: .
cdr3_aa: CASTLPIGTGAYGYTF
cdr3_nt: TGTGCCAGCACTCTCCCAATAGGGACAGGGGCCTATGGCTACACCTTC

d_call: .
v_call: TRBV6-1
j_call: TRBJ2-7
clone_size: once
cdr3_aa: CASSEATGLLSYEQYF
cdr3_nt: TGTGCCAGCAGTGAAGCTACAGGCCTTCTCTCCTACGAGCAGTACTTC

d_call: TRBD1
v_call: TRBV10-3
j_call: TRBJ1-2
clone_size: .
cdr3_aa: CAITPLPVGQGYGYTF
cdr3_nt: TGTGCCATCACCCCCCTGCCCGTAGGACAGGGCTATGGCTACACCTTC

d_call: .
v_call: TRBV11-2
j_call: TRBJ2-1
clone_size: .
cdr3_aa: CASSLGNSGNEQFF
cdr3_nt: TGTGCCAGCAGCTTAGGAAACTCGGGGAATGAGCAGTTCTTC

d_call: TRBD1
v_call: TRBV7-9
j_call: TRBJ1-4
clone_size: .
cdr3_aa: CASSLGDRNNEKLFF
cdr3_nt: TGTGCCAGCAGCTTAGGGGACAGAAATAATGAAAAACTGTTTTTT

d_call: .
v_call: TRBV7-9
j_call: TRBJ1-4
clone_size: .
cdr3_aa: CASSPQEATNEKLFF
cdr3_nt: TGTGCCAGCAGCCCCCAAGAGGCAACTAATGAAAAACTGTTTTTT

d_call: TRBD1
v_call: TRBV6-5
j_call: TRBJ2-1
clone_size: .
cdr3_aa: CASIQGVGDEQFF
cdr3_nt: TGTGCCAGCATTCAGGGGGTTGGCGATGAGCAGTTCTTC

d_call: TRBD1
v_call: TRBV6-5
j_call: TRBJ1-2
clone_size: .
cdr3_aa: CASSPRQGSPFGYTF
cdr3_nt: TGTGCCAGCAGCCCCCGACAGGGGTCCCCTTTTGGCTACACCTTC

d_call: .
v_call: TRBV3-1/TRBV3-2
j_call: TRBJ2-3
clone_size: .
cdr3_aa: CASSPSGVDTQYF
cdr3_nt: TGTGCCAGCAGCCCCTCGGGGGTAGATACGCAGTATTTT

d_call: .
v_call: TRBV2
j_call: TRBJ2-3
clone_size: .
cdr3_aa: CASRTFTDTQYF
cdr3_nt: TGTGCCAGCAGGACTTTTACAGATACGCAGTATTTT

d_call: .
v_call: TRBV29-1
j_call: TRBJ1-4
clone_size: .
cdr3_aa: CSVRAGVDEKLFF
cdr3_nt: TGCAGCGTGAGGGCAGGGGTGGATGAAAAACTGTTTTTT

d_call: TRBD1
v_call: TRBV10-2
j_call: TRBJ2-3
clone_size: .
cdr3_aa: CATSPGQGAGTDTQYF
cdr3_nt: TGCGCCACTTCCCCGGGACAGGGGGCGGGCACAGATACGCAGTATTTT

d_call: .
v_call: TRBV14
j_call: TRBJ1-1
clone_size: once
cdr3_aa: CASSQTFREKAFF
cdr3_nt: TGTGCCAGCAGCCAAACTTTCCGGGAGAAAGCTTTCTTT

d_call: .
v_call: TRBV19
j_call: TRBJ2-1
clone_size: .
cdr3_aa: CASSITGLYNEQFF
cdr3_nt: TGTGCCAGTAGTATCACAGGATTGTACAATGAGCAGTTCTTC

d_call: .
v_call: TRBV5-1
j_call: TRBJ1-3
clone_size: .
cdr3_aa: CASSLLGDSGNTIYF
cdr3_nt: TGCGCCAGCAGCTTGCTGGGAGACTCTGGAAACACCATATATTTT

d_call: TRBD2
v_call: TRBV5-1
j_call: TRBJ2-3
clone_size: few
cdr3_aa: CASTGLAGVPDTQYF
cdr3_nt: TGCGCCAGCACAGGACTAGCGGGGGTGCCAGATACGCAGTATTTT

d_call: TRBD1
v_call: TRBV10-3
j_call: TRBJ1-2
clone_size: .
cdr3_aa: CAISVGQGNGYTF
cdr3_nt: TGTGCCATCAGTGTGGGACAGGGAAATGGCTACACCTTC

d_call: .
v_call: TRBV6-1
j_call: TRBJ2-3
clone_size: .
cdr3_aa: CASSEGPGGTDTQYF
cdr3_nt: TGTGCCAGCAGTGAAGGCCCCGGAGGCACAGATACGCAGTATTTT

d_call: .
v_call: TRBV10-3
j_call: TRBJ1-4
clone_size: once
cdr3_aa: CATQTGGEKLFF
cdr3_nt: TGTGCCACCCAGACAGGTGGCGAAAAACTGTTTTTT

d_call: TRBD1
v_call: TRBV19
j_call: TRBJ1-5
clone_size: .
cdr3_aa: CASSSGTGENQPQHF
cdr3_nt: TGTGCCAGTAGCAGCGGGACAGGTGAGAATCAGCCCCAGCATTTT

d_call: .
v_call: TRBV11-2
j_call: TRBJ1-1
clone_size: .
cdr3_aa: CASSLVIREVAFF
cdr3_nt: TGTGCCAGCAGCTTAGTGATCAGGGAAGTAGCTTTCTTT

d_call: TRBD1
v_call: TRBV29-1
j_call: TRBJ1-1
clone_size: .
cdr3_aa: CSVLYGQGATYTEAFF
cdr3_nt: TGCAGCGTCCTCTACGGACAGGGGGCAACGTACACTGAAGCTTTCTTT

d_call: TRBD1
v_call: TRBV7-9
j_call: TRBJ2-5
clone_size: .
cdr3_aa: CASSREQGARETQYF
cdr3_nt: TGTGCCAGCAGCAGAGAACAGGGGGCGCGGGAGACCCAGTACTTC

d_call: .
v_call: TRBV19
j_call: TRBJ1-4
clone_size: .
cdr3_aa: CASSIGRLGQGDEKLFF
cdr3_nt: TGTGCCAGTAGTATAGGGCGTCTCGGGCAGGGCGATGAAAAACTGTTTTTT

d_call: TRBD2
v_call: TRBV6-2/TRBV6-3
j_call: TRBJ2-6
clone_size: .
cdr3_aa: CASSSGTKDSGANVLTF
cdr3_nt: TGTGCCAGCAGCTCCGGGACTAAGGACTCTGGGGCCAACGTCCTGACTTTC

d_call: .
v_call: TRBV29-1
j_call: TRBJ1-2
clone_size: .
cdr3_aa: CSVEVGAFGYTF
cdr3_nt: TGCAGCGTTGAGGTGGGGGCTTTTGGCTACACCTTC

d_call: TRBD1
v_call: TRBV9
j_call: TRBJ2-7
clone_size: .
cdr3_aa: CASSDRDRGPYEQYF
cdr3_nt: TGTGCCAGCAGCGACCGGGACAGGGGTCCCTACGAGCAGTACTTC

d_call: TRBD1
v_call: TRBV5-6
j_call: TRBJ1-1
clone_size: .
cdr3_aa: CASSRTGVDTEAFF
cdr3_nt: TGTGCCAGCAGCCGGACAGGGGTTGACACTGAAGCTTTCTTT

d_call: .
v_call: TRBV19
j_call: TRBJ2-3
clone_size: .
cdr3_aa: CASSVLRRTNPTDTQYF
cdr3_nt: TGTGCCAGTAGTGTCCTCAGGAGGACTAACCCCACAGATACGCAGTATTTT

d_call: .
v_call: TRBV6-5
j_call: TRBJ1-1
clone_size: .
cdr3_aa: CASSYSINSEAFF
cdr3_nt: TGTGCCAGCAGTTACTCAATTAACAGTGAAGCTTTCTTT

d_call: .
v_call: TRBV19
j_call: TRBJ1-4
clone_size: .
cdr3_aa: CASSIFGGDEKLFF
cdr3_nt: TGTGCCAGTAGTATATTCGGCGGGGATGAAAAACTGTTTTTT

d_call: .
v_call: TRBV28
j_call: TRBJ1-1
clone_size: .
cdr3_aa: CASSRGWGTEAFF
cdr3_nt: TGTGCCAGCAGTCGGGGTTGGGGCACTGAAGCTTTCTTT

d_call: .
v_call: TRBV28
j_call: TRBJ1-5
clone_size: .
cdr3_aa: CASTLPRGPQHF
cdr3_nt: TGTGCCAGCACTCTCCCCCGGGGGCCCCAGCATTTT

d_call: TRBD2
v_call: TRBV6-6
j_call: TRBJ2-3
clone_size: .
cdr3_aa: CAIGTSGNQDTQYF
cdr3_nt: TGTGCCATCGGGACTAGCGGAAATCAGGATACGCAGTATTTT

d_call: .
v_call: TRBV6-4
j_call: TRBJ1-5
clone_size: once
cdr3_aa: CASSDVWGPGQPQHF
cdr3_nt: TGTGCCAGCAGTGACGTCTGGGGGCCGGGGCAGCCCCAGCATTTT

d_call: TRBD1
v_call: TRBV2
j_call: TRBJ1-6
clone_size: many
cdr3_aa: CASGDLTGPNSPLHF
cdr3_nt: TGTGCCAGCGGCGACCTGACAGGGCCTAATTCACCCCTCCACTTT

d_call: .
v_call: TRBV24-1
j_call: TRBJ1-2
clone_size: few
cdr3_aa: CATSDFNYEGYTF
cdr3_nt: TGTGCCACCAGTGATTTTAATTATGAGGGCTACACCTTC

d_call: TRBD1
v_call: TRBV19
j_call: TRBJ1-2
clone_size: .
cdr3_aa: CASSISSGGSYGYTF
cdr3_nt: TGTGCCAGTAGTATCTCATCAGGGGGGAGCTATGGCTACACCTTC

d_call: .
v_call: TRBV28
j_call: TRBJ1-2
clone_size: .
cdr3_aa: CASSSTHLYGYTF
cdr3_nt: TGTGCCAGTTCATCCACACACCTCTATGGCTACACCTTC

d_call: TRBD2
v_call: TRBV14
j_call: TRBJ2-7
clone_size: few
cdr3_aa: CASSQRSGSPFDEQYF
cdr3_nt: TGTGCCAGCAGCCAAAGGAGCGGGAGCCCCTTCGACGAGCAGTACTTC

d_call: .
v_call: TRBV28
j_call: TRBJ1-2
clone_size: .
cdr3_aa: CASRSTLNYGYTF
cdr3_nt: TGTGCCAGCAGGTCTACCCTTAACTATGGCTACACCTTC

d_call: .
v_call: TRBV6-5
j_call: TRBJ1-6
clone_size: .
cdr3_aa: CASSHERLDSPLHF
cdr3_nt: TGTGCCAGCAGTCACGAGAGATTAGATTCACCCCTCCACTTT

d_call: .
v_call: TRBV10-2
j_call: TRBJ1-4
clone_size: .
cdr3_aa: CASSELSASASEKLFF
cdr3_nt: TGCGCCAGCAGTGAGTTGTCAGCCAGCGCTAGTGAAAAACTGTTTTTT

d_call: .
v_call: TRBV27
j_call: TRBJ1-4
clone_size: .
cdr3_aa: CASSAGMTNEKLFF
cdr3_nt: TGTGCCAGCAGTGCAGGGATGACTAATGAAAAACTGTTTTTT

d_call: .
v_call: TRBV30
j_call: TRBJ1-5
clone_size: .
cdr3_aa: CAWDQGPHQPQHF
cdr3_nt: TGTGCCTGGGACCAGGGTCCCCATCAGCCCCAGCATTTT

d_call: TRBD1
v_call: TRBV10-3
j_call: TRBJ2-2
clone_size: .
cdr3_aa: CAISRFLGQGTGELFF
cdr3_nt: TGTGCCATCAGCCGTTTTTTAGGACAGGGGACCGGGGAGCTGTTTTTT

d_call: .
v_call: TRBV23-1
j_call: TRBJ2-1
clone_size: .
cdr3_aa: CARRSRPSSYNEQFF
cdr3_nt: TGCGCCAGAAGGTCGAGGCCGAGCTCCTACAATGAGCAGTTCTTC

d_call: .
v_call: TRBV28
j_call: TRBJ1-4
clone_size: .
cdr3_aa: CASSSAAFGPTNEKLFF
cdr3_nt: TGTGCCAGCAGTTCAGCGGCTTTTGGCCCAACTAATGAAAAACTGTTTTTT

d_call: TRBD2
v_call: TRBV27
j_call: TRBJ2-3
clone_size: .
cdr3_aa: CASRLRSGSPTDTQYF
cdr3_nt: TGTGCCAGCCGTCTGCGCAGCGGGAGCCCCACAGATACGCAGTATTTT

d_call: .
v_call: TRBV4-2
j_call: TRBJ2-7
clone_size: once
cdr3_aa: CASSLARAPPYEQYF
cdr3_nt: TGTGCCAGCAGCCTAGCGCGGGCCCCACCCTACGAGCAGTACTTC